The 12 T cell receptor beta chains below come from one sample, sequenced in a study of shared clonotypes between healthy human individuals. Assay used: immunoSEQ multiplex PCR; TCRdb lists only in-frame clones, some missing. The sample lists 950,000 to 1,100,000 clones, approximately 78% occurring once. The sequencing input was memory CD4+ T cells from PBMCs. Subset reported: CD45RA-negative fraction. The receptors were gathered from a man aged 18 to 30 in good health. Some clones in this sample may be carry-over from other donors' samples.

In this sample, this clone turned up many times. The chain recombines TRBV2 with TRBJ1-3; D remains unclear. The length of the CDR3 is 14 residues. CDR1 and CDR2 from the germline V gene are SNHLY and FYNNEI. V lost 4 bases and J lost 2, with 9 bases in between. CDR3 region: CASSVGGPGNTIYF. CDR3 in DNA: TGTGCCAGCAGTGTCGGAGGGCCTGGAAACACCATATATTTT.

This chain uses TRBV30 with TRBJ1-1; 9 nucleotides agree with TRBD1. The germline CDR1 and CDR2 sequences are GTSNPN and SVGIG (reference sequence). The CDR3 is 12 amino acids. The CDR3 bases are TGTGCGATGGGACAGGGAACTGCCGAAGCTTTCTTT. The encoded protein is CAMGQGTAEAFF.

The genes are TRBV28 and TRBJ1-2; D perhaps matches TRBD1 (6 bases). Trimming stripped 3 bases from V and 3 bases from J, with 11 bases between. There are 14 residues in the CDR3. Germline CDR1 is MDHEN and CDR2 is SYDVKM. The CDR3 reads CASSFNRDHYGYTF. The CDR3 DNA reads as TGTGCCAGCAGTTTTAACAGGGACCACTATGGCTACACCTTC.

The chain uses TRBV5-6 and TRBJ2-1; D ambiguous. Trimming removed 4 bases at V and 2 bases at J, with 16 bases between. CDR1 is SGHDT, CDR2 YYEEEE, per germline. CDR3 length: 16 residues. The CDR3 protein is CASSRIDSRPYNEQFF. In nucleotides, the CDR3 is TGTGCCAGCAGCCGAATAGATTCAAGACCCTACAATGAGCAGTTCTTC.

The chain employs TRBV14 and TRBJ1-2; a weak D match, TRBD1 (5 bases). The germline V gene has CDR1 SGHDN and CDR2 FVKESK. The CDR3 has 14 residues. V was shortened by 0 bases and J by 3 bases, with 8 bases between the two germline ends. The CDR3 loop is CASSQEWGDYGYTF. DNA for the CDR3: TGTGCCAGCAGCCAAGAGTGGGGGGACTATGGCTACACCTTC. The full variable domain, completed using reference TRBV14 and TRBJ1-2, is EAGVTQFPSHSVIEKGQTVTLRCDPISGHDNLYWYRRVMGKEIKFLLHFVKESKQDESGMPNNRFLAERTGGTYSTLKVQPAELEDSGVYFCASSQEWGDYGYTFGSGTRLTVV.

The table lists this clone with a count of one. The chain has TRBV12-5 and TRBJ1-2; D gene unclear. V was cut by 7 bases and J by 3 bases, with 21 bases left in between. This CDR3 spans 16 amino acids. The V gene's germline CDR1 is LGHNT and CDR2 FRNRAP. CDR3 bases: TGTGCTAGTGCCTTGGTAGTAGGGCGGAATGACTATGGCTACACCTTC. Protein: CASALVVGRNDYGYTF.

This sequence joins TRBV5-1 and TRBJ2-3, with D tentatively TRBD2 (5 bases). Between the trimmed V and J ends, which lost 1 base and 4 bases, there was a span of 10 bases. CDR1 is SGHRS and CDR2 is YFSETQ in the germline V gene. This CDR3 comprises 14 residues. This chain's CDR3 is CASSLPTGADTQYF. CDR3 DNA sequence: TGCGCCAGCAGCTTGCCAACCGGGGCAGATACGCAGTATTTT.

J is TRBJ2-5 and V is TRBV5-1; D ambiguous. Trimming removed 4 bases from V and 5 bases from J, with 9 bases in between. Germline CDR1 and CDR2: SGHRS and YFSETQ. The length of the CDR3 is 12 residues. The CDR3 region has the DNA TGCGCCAGCAGCACCTCGAGGGAGACCCAGTACTTC. Translating it yields CASSTSRETQYF.

The V call is TRBV28, the J call TRBJ2-2; D may be TRBD2 (6 bases). Germline CDR1 is MDHEN and CDR2 is SYDVKM. The V end was cut by 11 bases, the J end by 2 bases, with 15 bases between. CDR3 length equals 14 residues. CDR3 protein: CAHGGTRNTGELFF. The CDR3 bases are TGTGCCCACGGAGGGACCCGAAACACCGGGGAGCTGTTTTTT.

The rearrangement joins TRBV5-3 to TRBJ2-7, with 12 bases lining up with TRBD2. TRBV5-3 is recorded as an ORF, its role being uncertain. With V trimmed by 3 bases and J by 2 bases, 18 bases remained unmatched. The CDR3 covers 20 residues. The CDR3 bases are TGTGCCAGAAGCTGGGACAGGGCCGGGACTAGCGGGCCCGGCGCCTACGAGCAGTACTTC. This gives the protein CARSWDRAGTSGPGAYEQYF.

The genes are TRBV28 and TRBJ1-2, with 8 bases that match TRBD1. J lost 5 bases, V lost 3 bases, and 8 bases had no gene match. Germline V gene data show CDR1 as MDHEN and CDR2 as SYDVKM. The CDR3 spans 15 residues. The CDR3 region has the DNA TGTGCCAGCAGTTTTAGGGACAGGCACATATATGGCTACACCTTC. It is translated as CASSFRDRHIYGYTF.

This chain links TRBV30 with TRBJ1-2, with 7 bases matching TRBD1. Looked up from germline, CDR1 is GTSNPN and CDR2 is SVGIG (reference sequence). The CDR3 has 15 amino acids. J was trimmed by 8 bases and V by 2 bases; bases with no gene match: 14. The CDR3 DNA follows: TGTGCCTGGAGTTTGAGACAGGGCCTCTCGGGGGGCTACACCTTC. Its protein is CAWSLRQGLSGGYTF.